The rows below give T cell receptor beta chains drawn from one sample of a study of OX40 agonist ivuxolimab in advanced cancers. Profiled with immunoSEQ multiplex PCR; TCRdb holds only in-frame clones, not every one. The data contain about 75,000 clones, approximately 84% of them singletons. Sequenced material: CD4+ or CD8+ T cells sorted from blood, taken in a trial of the OX40 agonist ivuxolimab. The receptors come from an adult with an advanced solid tumor such as melanoma, head and neck, liver or kidney cancer. Each CDR3 is given without its conserved first and last residue. The order of the fields is D gene, J gene, clone size, V gene, CDR3 protein. D genes are given only for firm matches. Size is omitted from some rows. Given values are once, few, many or a class for expanded clones.

.,TRBJ1-1,.,TRBV7-9,ASSPLQGFDTEAF
TRBD1,TRBJ2-2,.,TRBV29-1,SVQTGQNTGELF
TRBD2,TRBJ2-1,once,TRBV27,ASSSDFSGSRYEQF
.,TRBJ1-5,.,TRBV28,ASSLRQGGNQPQH
.,.,.,TRBV6-1,ASGHDPDPSYEQY
TRBD2,TRBJ2-2,.,TRBV7-9,ASSLYPSGANTGELF
TRBD1,TRBJ2-3,.,TRBV5-4,ASSIQGVGPTDTQY
.,TRBJ2-3,.,TRBV5-6,ASSSPTRGVIDTQY
TRBD1,TRBJ1-2,once,TRBV19,ASSRGQLAYGYT
.,TRBJ2-2,.,TRBV10-3,AISEVIGELF
.,TRBJ2-7,.,TRBV5-1,ASSLLAGSYEQY
TRBD1,TRBJ2-1,.,TRBV7-7,ASSQTGSTEQF
TRBD1,TRBJ1-1,.,TRBV11-2,ASSPGQGMMNTEAF
TRBD1,TRBJ2-5,.,TRBV7-9,ASTRQGQQETQY
TRBD1,TRBJ2-7,.,TRBV19,ASSISRTGSGEQY
TRBD1,TRBJ2-7,.,TRBV2,ASSELDRGPYEQY
.,TRBJ1-4,once,TRBV5-1,ASSLNPGVAANEKLF
.,TRBJ2-3,few,TRBV6-6,ASSYSAKDTQY
.,TRBJ1-4,.,TRBV5-1,ASSTAGEEKLF
.,TRBJ2-1,.,TRBV2,ASIYHNEQF
TRBD1,TRBJ1-2,.,TRBV14,ASSQRGTGIHT
TRBD1,TRBJ2-7,.,TRBV28,ASRLPGQAVVEQY
.,TRBJ1-1,.,TRBV27,ASRLGRGNTEAF
.,TRBJ2-1,few,TRBV5-6,ASSLAPAVNEQF
.,TRBJ1-2,.,TRBV6-1,ASSEGWAQRGYGYT
.,TRBJ1-5,.,TRBV18,ASSPAGNQPQH
TRBD2,TRBJ2-2,.,TRBV11-2,ASSLRAGVTGELF
TRBD1,TRBJ2-7,.,TRBV11-1,ASSLGTGFSYEQY
.,.,.,TRBV11-2,ASSPLTGTTYEQY
TRBD1,TRBJ2-5,.,TRBV29-1,SQWTGQETQY
.,TRBJ2-3,once,TRBV21-1,ASSGRFIHTDTQY
.,TRBJ1-2,.,TRBV5-4,ASSPTGFGGYGYT
.,TRBJ1-1,.,TRBV7-9,ASSQQANTEAF
.,TRBJ2-5,.,TRBV10-2,ASSTNVAQY
TRBD1,TRBJ2-7,.,TRBV7-9,ASSLGTGAYEQY
TRBD2,TRBJ2-2,.,TRBV7-6,ASSSLLAGVDTGELF
.,TRBJ1-3,once,TRBV4-1,ASSQDSSGNTIY
.,TRBJ2-5,.,TRBV5-1,ASSLSEETQY
.,TRBJ1-5,.,TRBV2,ASSGQTGANQPQH
TRBD2,TRBJ2-1,.,TRBV7-9,ASSLAHTSGSYNEQF
.,TRBJ2-2,.,TRBV19,ASSWQGSLGGELF
TRBD2,TRBJ2-7,.,TRBV7-2,ASSFGGGISYEQY
.,TRBJ2-2,.,TRBV6-5,ASSRAGELF
TRBD2,TRBJ2-5,.,TRBV2,ATSSGYQETQY
.,TRBJ1-2,.,TRBV6-6,ASSVLSNYGYT
TRBD2,TRBJ2-5,.,TRBV11-3,ASSRGLAGGETQY
TRBD2,TRBJ2-7,.,TRBV5-4,ASSPTGLAGYEQY
TRBD1,TRBJ1-4,.,TRBV18,ASSPTGEGEKLF
TRBD2,TRBJ2-1,.,TRBV19,ASSIVAGRRSYNEQF
TRBD2,TRBJ2-1,.,TRBV15,ATSTRLAGIDEQF
.,TRBJ1-2,.,TRBV6-1,ASAPGPNVYGYT
TRBD2,TRBJ2-3,.,TRBV6-5,ASSYGGGNTDTQY
.,TRBJ2-3,few,TRBV11-3,ASSLDPDTQY
TRBD2,.,.,TRBV28,ASSLPSSGRAEQY
.,TRBJ1-5,.,TRBV28,ASSFTGMGNQPQH
.,TRBJ1-1,.,TRBV5-1,ASSGDGPTEAF
TRBD2,TRBJ2-1,.,TRBV11-3,ASSLGLADYNEQF